This T cell receptor beta chain was retrieved from a study of shared clonotypes between healthy human individuals. Germline loops: CDR1 SSHAT, CDR2 FNYEAQ (reference sequence). This CDR3 is 13 amino acids long. This table comes from immunoSEQ multiplex PCR, and its TCRdb copy is limited to in-frame clones, with some not included. The table has 400,000 to 600,000 clones, around 75% seen once; the top ten hold roughly an eighth. On this clone: One junction end disagrees with the germline gene, perhaps due to a read error.

The receptor comes from a woman in her thirties or forties in good health. Some clones in this sample may be carry-over from other donors' samples. Sequencing was performed on PBMCs. The chain uses TRBV7-7 and TRBJ2-1; D not certain. CDR3 nucleotide sequence: TGTGCTAGCAGCTTAGAGTATCTGAATGAGCAGTTCTTC. Translating gives CASSLEYLNEQFF.